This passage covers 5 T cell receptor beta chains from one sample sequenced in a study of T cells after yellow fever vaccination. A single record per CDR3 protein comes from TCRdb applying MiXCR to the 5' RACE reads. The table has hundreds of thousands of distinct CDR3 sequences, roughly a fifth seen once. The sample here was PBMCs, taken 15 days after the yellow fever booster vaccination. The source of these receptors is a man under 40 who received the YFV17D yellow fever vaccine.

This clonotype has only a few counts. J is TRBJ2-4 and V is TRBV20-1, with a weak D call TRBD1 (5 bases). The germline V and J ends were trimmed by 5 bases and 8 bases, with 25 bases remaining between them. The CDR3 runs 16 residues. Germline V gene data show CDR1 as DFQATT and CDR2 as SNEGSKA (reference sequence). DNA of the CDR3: TGCAGTGCTCGCGCGCCTCCGAGCCTAGGGGCGGACATTCAGTACTTC. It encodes CSARAPPSLGADIQYF.

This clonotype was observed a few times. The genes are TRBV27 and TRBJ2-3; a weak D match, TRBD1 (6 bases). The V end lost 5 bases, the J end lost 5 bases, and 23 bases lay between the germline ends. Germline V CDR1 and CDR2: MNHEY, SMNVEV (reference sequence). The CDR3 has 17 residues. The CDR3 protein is CASSPTLGTPGGDTQYF. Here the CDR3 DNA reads TGTGCCAGCAGTCCTACTCTTGGGACACCCGGTGGAGATACGCAGTATTTT.

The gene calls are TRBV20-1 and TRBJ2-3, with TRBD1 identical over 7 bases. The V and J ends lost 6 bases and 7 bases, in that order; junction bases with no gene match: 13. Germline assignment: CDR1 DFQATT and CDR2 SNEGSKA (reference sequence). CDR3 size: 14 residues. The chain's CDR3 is CSALRQGPRYTQYF. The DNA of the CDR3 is TGCAGTGCCCTGCGACAGGGCCCCCGATATACGCAGTATTTT.

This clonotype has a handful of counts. CDR3: CASSHQTGTNTHQPQHF. The CDR3 region has the DNA TGTGCCAGCAGCCACCAGACAGGGACTAATACTCATCAGCCCCAGCATTTT. The chain couples TRBV12-3 or TRBV12-4 to TRBJ1-5; 7 bases agree with TRBD1. CDR3 length: 17 residues. V gave up 6 bases and J gave up 5 bases; unmatched junction bases: 16.

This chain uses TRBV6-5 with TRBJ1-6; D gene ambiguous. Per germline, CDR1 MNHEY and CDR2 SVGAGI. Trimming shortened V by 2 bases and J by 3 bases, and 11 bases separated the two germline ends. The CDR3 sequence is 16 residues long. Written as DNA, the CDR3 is TGTGCCAGCAGTTACCGTGCGGCCAGCTATAATTCACCCCTCCACTTT. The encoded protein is CASSYRAASYNSPLHF.